Listed below are T cell receptor beta chains from one sample, sequenced in a study of cytomegalovirus exposure and HLA in healthy donors. The protocol was immunoSEQ multiplex PCR, while the TCRdb copy is restricted to in-frame clones and leaves out a portion. The sample lists hundreds of thousands of clones, 86% occurring once. Sequenced material: PBMCs. The receptors stem from a woman aged 18-30 years in good health and CMV-seronegative. Each CDR3 is given with its conserved first and last residue. D genes are given only for firm matches. Some rows mark clone size as missing; the rest say once, few, many or name a class of expanded clone.

TGCGCCAGCAGCTTGGAGCTCATTGAGCAGTTCTTC CASSLELIEQFF TRBJ2-1 - - TRBV5-1
TGTGCCAGCCGCGGACTTAGCCCCTACAATGAGCAGTTCTTC CASRGLSPYNEQFF TRBJ2-1 - - TRBV2
TGTGCCAGCAGGACCGTGCGGGGGACACCAAACTATGGCTACACCTTC CASRTVRGTPNYGYTF TRBJ1-2 - - TRBV28
TGTGCCAGCAGTTTCCAGGGAACACAAGAGACCCAGTACTTC CASSFQGTQETQYF TRBJ2-5 - - TRBV28
TGTGCCAGCAGTTACTCGCTCCCAGGCACTTTGGATGGCTACACCTTC CASSYSLPGTLDGYTF TRBJ1-2 - - TRBV6-5
TGTGCCAGCAGTAGCCGTGACAGTAATGAAAAACTGTTTTTT CASSSRDSNEKLFF TRBJ1-4 - - TRBV6-9
TGTGCCAGCTCAACCGGGACTAGCGTTCGCCGAACCTCCTACAATGAGCAGTTCTTC CASSTGTSVRRTSYNEQFF TRBJ2-1 TRBD2 - TRBV18
TGTGCCAGCAGACTCCACACTGAAGCTTTCTTT CASRLHTEAFF TRBJ1-1 - - TRBV7-9
TGTGCCAGCAGGTCCGACAGGGATTACGAGCAGTACTTC CASRSDRDYEQYF TRBJ2-7 TRBD1 - TRBV6-5
TGTGCCAGTAGTATGGGAGGTCAGCCCCAGCATTTT CASSMGGQPQHF TRBJ1-5 - - TRBV19
TGTGCCAGCAGTTACTACTCGGGACAGTCTAATGAAAAACTGTTTTTT CASSYYSGQSNEKLFF TRBJ1-4 TRBD1 - TRBV6-5
TGTGCCAGCAGCGCAACTAGCGGTTCCTACGAGCAGTACTTC CASSATSGSYEQYF TRBJ2-7 TRBD2 - TRBV9
TGCAGCGTCCTGGCCGGGGGCACTGAAGCTTTCTTT CSVLAGGTEAFF TRBJ1-1 - once TRBV29-1
TGTGCCACGCGCGGGGACTACAGAGGGGAGCAGTACTTC CATRGDYRGEQYF TRBJ2-7 TRBD2 once TRBV5-4
TGCAGCGTTACCCTGCTGGGAGTTCTGGAGACCCAGTACTTC CSVTLLGVLETQYF TRBJ2-5 - - TRBV29-1
TGTGCCAACAATGGGACTCACAGGGGGCGTCAGCCCCAGCATTTT CANNGTHRGRQPQHF TRBJ1-5 TRBD1 few TRBV6-1
TGTGCCAGCAGGAGCGGGGGGGCTCGTGAGACCCAGTACTTC CASRSGGARETQYF TRBJ2-5 TRBD2 - TRBV27
TGTGCCAGCAGTTTTCCACAGGGGGGAATTGGCTACACCTTC CASSFPQGGIGYTF TRBJ1-2 TRBD1 - TRBV28
TGTGCCAGCAGCGTAGGGACAGGGGGCGGCTATGGCTACACCTTC CASSVGTGGGYGYTF TRBJ1-2 TRBD1 - TRBV9
TGTGCCAGCAGTCAGGATATAAACACTGAAGCTTTCTTT CASSQDINTEAFF TRBJ1-1 - - TRBV6-4
TGTGCCAGCACCTCCGGCGGGAGTAGGGGGGATACGCAGTATTTT CASTSGGSRGDTQYF TRBJ2-3 - - TRBV6-5
TGTGCCAGCAGTCGTAACCGAGGGCTTTACAATGAGCAGTTCTTC CASSRNRGLYNEQFF TRBJ2-1 - - TRBV6-5
TGTGCCAGCAGTTTATGGTCGTCCTCCTATAGCAATCAGCCCCAGCATTTT CASSLWSSSYSNQPQHF TRBJ1-5 - - TRBV28
TGTGCCAGCAGTCCCACAGGGTTTCGGAACACTGAAGCTTTCTTT CASSPTGFRNTEAFF TRBJ1-1 - once TRBV27
TGCGCCAGCAGCCAAGATATCGCTCCTCTGGCCTTCGAGCAGTACTTC CASSQDIAPLAFEQYF TRBJ2-7 - - TRBV4-1
TGTGCAAGTCGCTTAGTCACAGGGAGCACTGAAGCTTTCTTT CASRLVTGSTEAFF TRBJ1-1 - - TRBV12-2
TGCGCCAGCAGCCTCATAAGGGGCGGGGAGCTGTTTTTT CASSLIRGGELFF TRBJ2-2 - - TRBV5-1